The clone carrying this T cell receptor beta chain was picked up one time. This same CDR3 is encoded by further DNA sequences in the sample. This table comes from immunoSEQ multiplex PCR, and its TCRdb copy is limited to in-frame clones, with some not included. The table shows around 72,000 clones, with roughly 82% occurring only once. These data belong to a study of blood T cell repertoires in COVID-19. Deletions cut 0 bases from V and 5 bases from J, with 10 bases between. This CDR3 contains 14 residues. Germline loops: CDR1 MNHEY, CDR2 SVGEGT. The TCR originated in a human donor in a cohort sampled during active COVID-19. This chain joins TRBV6-2 or TRBV6-3 and TRBJ1-1, with a possible D match to TRBD1 (5 bases). Sequencing input: peripheral blood. The CDR3 is CASSYSGGSTEAFF. CDR3 nucleotide sequence: TGTGCCAGCAGTTACTCCGGGGGTAGTACTGAAGCTTTCTTT.